This entry features one T cell receptor (beta chain) sequence. This clonotype was recorded many times. It has no known antigen specificity. There are no base qualities to consult, and no much larger clone falls within one base. The study was a case-control design nested within a healthcare worker cohort in London, UK, with weekly nasopharyngeal swab PCR tests and blood sampling. Healthcare workers were recruited between 23 and 31 March 2020, during the week of the UK lockdown, and were followed weekly for up to roughly 16 weeks. The data were taken from a study of early T cells in non-severe SARS-CoV-2 infection (dated by TCRdb to the early 2020s). Broadly, across the study: Because TCR sequencing was done on bulk RNA from unsorted whole blood, the alpha and beta chains could not be paired.

On the study overall, not on this receptor specifically: VDJdb matching was skewed toward anti-spike CD8 responses and likely underestimated virus-specific expansions by missing private and CD4 specificities.

Libraries were prepared through 5' RACE. This sample was sequenced with a NextSeq 500. In the TCR library protocol, unique molecular identifiers were attached to individual cDNA molecules to correct for PCR bias and sequencing error. Both TCR alpha and beta chains were sequenced, and tight co-correlation was observed between alpha and beta sequence abundances in each sample. The study's processing was this. Decombinator V4 was used to annotate TCR sequences for V gene, J gene and CDR3. Expanded TCRs were defined as changing significantly between any two time points under a Poisson model with p below 0.0001. Abundances of TCRs were expressed as counts per million after normalisation to the total number of TCRs sequenced in each sample. MAIT TCRs were defined by TRAV1-2 paired with TRAJ12, TRAJ20 or TRAJ33, and iNKT TCRs by TRAV10 paired with TRAJ18. A search of VDJdb, accessed on 1 November 2021, was run for TCRs annotated to CMV, EBV and SARS-CoV-2, with TCRs annotated for multiple antigens excluded. The raw public data were reprocessed by TCRdb itself: fastp quality trimming at Q25, MiXCR clonotype calling, in-frame beta chains only. Records with the same CDR3 protein are collapsed into one entry carrying the most frequent genes and DNA. TCRdb, not the authors, supplied the V and J calls. The sample table contains 55,000 to 70,000 distinct CDR3 sequences; only one count was recorded for roughly a tenth of them. Jointly, the top ten make up about 6.4% of the sample.

Spanning cysteine to phenylalanine, the CDR3 consists of 13 amino acids. The retained sequence is limited to the CDR3, 39 bases, with the frame set at the first base. The chain couples TRBV21-1 to TRBJ2-1. TRBV21-1 is labeled a pseudogene. This sequence was found in an adult who was a healthcare worker with PCR-confirmed SARS-CoV-2 infection or an uninfected control (not recorded which). The sequencing sample was made of whole blood. Read as DNA, the sequence is TGTGCCAGCCCTGAAGCTCTAGGAAATGAGCAGTTCTTC. This yields the protein CASPEALGNEQFF.